Shown below are 26 T cell receptor beta chains from a single sample sequenced in a study of blood T cell repertoires in COVID-19. The protocol was immunoSEQ multiplex PCR, while the TCRdb copy is restricted to in-frame clones and leaves out a portion. Among about 180,000 clones listed, 85% to 90% were seen once. What was sequenced was peripheral blood. The receptors derive from a woman in her twenties or thirties with active or convalescent COVID-19.

This chain links TRBV7-9 with TRBJ2-2; 7 bases line up with TRBD1. This CDR3 has 18 amino acids. The junction had 17 bases not matched to a gene; V was cut back by 5 bases and J by 5 bases. The germline V gene has CDR1 SEHNR and CDR2 FQNEAQ (reference sequence). CDR3 nucleotides: TGTGCCAGCAGCCTAACCTTAAATACAGGGGTGCGGACCGGGGAGCTGTTTTTT. Protein product: CASSLTLNTGVRTGELFF.

The J gene is TRBJ2-1, the V gene TRBV11-3; D is ambiguous. V was trimmed by 0 bases and J by 8 bases, leaving 8 bases between them. CDR1 SGHNT and CDR2 YENEEA come from the germline V gene. The CDR3 runs to 13 residues. Here the CDR3 DNA reads TGTGCCAGCAGCTTAGATCGGAGCGATGAGCAGTTCTTC. Its protein product is CASSLDRSDEQFF.

As regards this clone: A read error may account for a junction end that differs from germline. The chain couples TRBV19 to TRBJ1-6; D not certain. The germline gives CDR1 LNHDA, CDR2 SQIVND (reference sequence). CDR3 length: 16 residues. CDR3 sequence (DNA): TGTGCCAGTAGTACCTCGACCGTGAACTATAATTCACCTCTCCACTTT. Protein sequence: CASSTSTVNYNSPLHF. The full variable domain, with the rest looked up from reference TRBV19 and TRBJ1-6, is DGGITQSPKYLFRKEGQNVTLSCEQNLNHDAMYWYRQDPGQGLRLIYYSQIVNDFQKGDIAEGYSVSREKKESFPLTVTSAQKNPTAFYLCASSTSTVNYNSPLHFGNGTRLTVT.

The chain joins TRBV10-1 to TRBJ2-1, with TRBD2 matching 8 bases. The CDR3 is 19 amino acids. Unmatched junction bases numbered 21, after V lost 2 bases and J lost 9 bases. Looked up from germline, CDR1 is WNHNN and CDR2 is SYGVQD (reference sequence). Written as DNA, the CDR3 is TGCGCCAGCAGTGAGAGTCTAGTGGGGGCGAGCGGGGGCTCGGCTGAGCAGTTCTTC. It is translated as CASSESLVGASGGSAEQFF.

The rearrangement links TRBV10-2 to TRBJ2-1, with TRBD2 matching 10 bases. V dropped 8 bases and J dropped 6; count of bases not matched to a gene: 7. Looked up from germline, CDR1 is WSHSY and CDR2 is SAAADI. This CDR3 has 14 residues. The CDR3 spells CASSSGSPVNEQFF. The CDR3, as DNA: TGCGCCAGCTCTAGCGGGAGTCCCGTCAATGAGCAGTTCTTC.

This clone was recorded once. The V call is TRBV7-8, the J call TRBJ1-2, with TRBD1 identical over 8 bases. The CDR3 has 13 residues. Germline CDR1 is SGHVS and CDR2 is FQNEAQ. V lost 7 bases to trimming and J lost 3 bases; unmatched junction nucleotides: 4. In DNA, the CDR3 is TGTGCCAGCAACCGACAGGGGTACTATGGCTACACCTTC. Translation gives CASNRQGYYGYTF.

The chain has TRBV2 and TRBJ2-7; 14 nucleotides align to TRBD2. From germline, CDR1 is SNHLY and CDR2 FYNNEI. This CDR3 is built from 15 residues. J lost 6 bases, V lost 6 bases, and 7 bases had no gene match. CDR3 residues: CASRRLAGGPGEQYF. The CDR3 DNA sequence: TGTGCCAGCAGGCGACTAGCGGGGGGGCCAGGCGAGCAGTACTTC.

The chain couples TRBV7-9 to TRBJ2-1, with TRBD2 matching 12 bases. This CDR3 contains 18 residues. The germline V gene encodes CDR1 SEHNR and CDR2 FQNEAQ (reference sequence). The V segment lost 5 bases and the J segment 0 bases; nucleotides outside the gene matches: 8. CDR3 bases: TGTGCCAGCAGCCGAGGACTAGCGGGACGAAACTCCTACAATGAGCAGTTCTTC. It encodes CASSRGLAGRNSYNEQFF. The full variable domain, rest sourced from reference TRBV7-9 and TRBJ2-1, is DTGVSQNPRHKITKRGQNVTFRCDPISEHNRLYWYRQTLGQGPEFLTYFQNEAQLEKSRLLSDRFSAERPKGSFSTLEIQRTEQGDSAMYLCASSRGLAGRNSYNEQFFGPGTRLTVL.

The chain links TRBV6-5 to TRBJ2-7, with D possibly matching TRBD2 (5 bases). Trimming cost V 5 bases and J 4 bases, with 18 bases left between them. Germline CDR1 MNHEY, CDR2 SVGAGI. The CDR3 runs 15 residues. CDR3 coding DNA: TGTGCCAGCAGTCCTAGCAACCTCCCGGCATACGAGCAGTACTTC. This gives the protein CASSPSNLPAYEQYF.

This clone was picked up one time. The chain employs TRBV24-1 and TRBJ1-5, with D possibly matching TRBD1 (5 bases). This CDR3 is built from 16 residues. V lost 8 bases to trimming and J lost 5 bases, with 21 bases between them. CDR1 and CDR2 (germline): KGHDR, SFDVKD. CDR3 DNA: TGTGCCACCAAGGGACCGACTAGGCCCCCAGATCAGCCCCAGCATTTT. Amino acid sequence: CATKGPTRPPDQPQHF.

CDR3 residues: CAWTRGSRNGYTF. In DNA form, the CDR3 reads TGTGCCTGGACGCGGGGATCGAGGAATGGCTACACCTTC. The V and J genes are TRBV30 and TRBJ1-2; D call uncertain. CDR1 GTSNPN and CDR2 SVGIG come from the germline V gene (reference sequence). The CDR3 totals 13 residues. V was pared by 4 bases and J by 6 bases, with 15 bases between.

The rearrangement links TRBV24-1 to TRBJ1-2, with D uncertain. Germline CDR1 and CDR2: KGHDR and SFDVKD. Trimming removed 2 bases from V and 2 bases from J, with 8 bases in between. The CDR3 covers 14 residues. CDR3 sequence: CATSDSEGNYGYTF. In DNA, the CDR3 is TGTGCCACCAGTGATTCGGAGGGAAACTATGGCTACACCTTC.

This clone was observed a handful of times. Within the sample, other DNA sequences also encode this same CDR3. This chain links TRBV27 with TRBJ1-2; TRBD1 matches at 8 bases. The CDR3 consists of 14 residues. The germline V gene has CDR1 MNHEY and CDR2 SMNVEV (reference sequence). V shed 5 bases and J 2 bases; nucleotides not matched to a gene: 4. The DNA for the CDR3 is TGTGCCAGCAGTCTGACAGGGGCCAACTATGGCTACACCTTC. This encodes CASSLTGANYGYTF.

This chain uses TRBV6-5 with TRBJ1-2; 11 bases are a match to TRBD1. The ends lost 8 bases at V and 7 bases at J; junction bases unmatched: 6. The CDR3 runs 13 residues. Germline V gene lookup returns CDR1 MNHEY and CDR2 SVGAGI. CDR3: CASQDRGLLGYTF. The CDR3 bases are TGTGCCAGCCAGGACAGGGGGCTCCTTGGCTACACCTTC.

The V gene is TRBV6-5, the J gene TRBJ2-1, with 9 bases matching TRBD2. V shed 7 bases and J 5 bases; nucleotides not matched to a gene: 9. This CDR3 comprises 15 residues. Germline lookup yields CDR1 MNHEY and CDR2 SVGAGI. The CDR3 loop reads CASTFSGGPNNEQFF. In DNA form, the CDR3 reads TGTGCCAGCACCTTTAGCGGGGGACCTAACAATGAGCAGTTCTTC.

This chain links TRBV27 with TRBJ1-3; possible D gene TRBD1, 6 bases. CDR1 is MNHEY and CDR2 is SMNVEV in the germline V gene (reference sequence). The CDR3 runs 14 residues. The germline V and J ends were trimmed by 3 bases and 3 bases, with 9 bases remaining between them. CDR3 nucleotide sequence: TGTGCCAGCAGTTTCGCAGGGGTTGGAAACACCATATATTTT. It specifies CASSFAGVGNTIYF.

The rearrangement links TRBV10-3 to TRBJ2-5, with a tentative D call TRBD2 (6 bases). This CDR3 has 15 residues. V was trimmed by 0 bases and J by 4 bases, leaving 12 bases between them. Germline CDR1 reads ENHRY; CDR2 reads SYGVKD. The chain's CDR3 is CAISESKGRGETQYF. Written as DNA, the CDR3 is TGTGCCATCAGTGAGTCGAAGGGGCGGGGAGAGACCCAGTACTTC.

This clone was seen a few times. The J gene is TRBJ2-1, the V gene TRBV7-2, with 13 bases aligning to TRBD2. CDR1 is SGHTA and CDR2 is FQGNSA in the germline V gene. The CDR3 extends over 15 amino acids. V shed 5 bases and J 10 bases; nucleotides not matched to a gene: 8. This CDR3 is CASSTGLAGKLEQFF. DNA of the CDR3: TGTGCCAGCAGCACGGGACTAGCGGGAAAATTGGAGCAGTTCTTC.

This rearrangement joins TRBV5-4 to TRBJ2-7; 10 nucleotides line up with TRBD1. Trimming cost V 1 base and J 4 bases; bases outside gene matches: 2. Per germline, CDR1 SGHNT and CDR2 YYREEE (reference sequence). The CDR3 runs to 14 residues. The CDR3 bases are TGTGCCAGCAGCTTGCCGGACAGGGGGTACGAGCAGTACTTC. Encoded protein: CASSLPDRGYEQYF.

V usage is TRBV4-1 and J usage is TRBJ1-2; TRBD1 aligns across 7 bases. This CDR3 spans 16 amino acids. The V segment lost 4 bases and the J segment 3 bases; nucleotides outside the gene matches: 11. The germline V gene encodes CDR1 MGHRA and CDR2 YSYEKL. CDR3 protein: CASSPETGNSYYGYTF. In DNA form, the CDR3 reads TGCGCCAGCAGCCCAGAGACAGGGAACTCCTACTATGGCTACACCTTC.

The V gene is TRBV9, the J gene TRBJ2-7, with D possibly being TRBD2 (6 bases). The CDR3 covers 15 residues. The V gene lost 4 bases and the J gene lost 2 bases, with 16 bases spanning the gap. Germline V gene sequence: CDR1 SGDLS, CDR2 YYNGEE. The CDR3 loop reads CASSFAGTPTYEQYF. Written as DNA, the CDR3 is TGTGCCAGCAGCTTCGCCGGGACTCCAACCTACGAGCAGTACTTC.

This clone has just a few counts. The gene calls are TRBV29-1 and TRBJ2-2; unclear D gene. CDR3 size: 12 residues. Between the trimmed V and J ends, which lost 7 bases and 2 bases, there was a span of 8 bases. Per the germline V gene, CDR1 is SQVTM and CDR2 is ANQGSEA. The CDR3 DNA sequence: TGCAGCGCGAATCTCAACACCGGGGAGCTGTTTTTT. As protein: CSANLNTGELFF.

This rearrangement joins TRBV7-9 to TRBJ1-6; maybe TRBD1 (5 bases). Germline V gives CDR1 SEHNR, CDR2 FQNEAQ (reference sequence). Trimming shortened V by 1 base and J by 1 base, and 17 bases separated the two germline ends. This CDR3 has 19 amino acids. Here the CDR3 reads CASSLVAGTGRSYNSPLHF. CDR3 bases: TGTGCCAGCAGCTTAGTAGCGGGGACGGGACGGTCCTATAATTCACCCCTCCACTTT. The entire variable domain, with the rest obtained from reference TRBV7-9 and TRBJ1-6, is as follows: DTGVSQNPRHKITKRGQNVTFRCDPISEHNRLYWYRQTLGQGPEFLTYFQNEAQLEKSRLLSDRFSAERPKGSFSTLEIQRTEQGDSAMYLCASSLVAGTGRSYNSPLHFGNGTRLTVT.

The chain links TRBV7-6 to TRBJ2-2, with 7 nucleotides matching TRBD2. V was pared by 5 bases and J by 6 bases, with 9 bases of the junction left unmatched. Germline CDR1 and CDR2: SGHVS and FNYEAQ. This CDR3 has 15 amino acids. The CDR3 DNA sequence: TGTGCCAGCAGCCCATGGGGGGGGGACGCCGGGGAGCTGTTTTTT. It yields the protein CASSPWGGDAGELFF.

The chain is built from TRBV28 and TRBJ2-7, with D perhaps matching TRBD2 (5 bases). Between the trimmed V and J ends, which lost 4 bases and 4 bases, there was a span of 17 bases. This CDR3 spans 15 amino acids. Germline V CDR1 and CDR2: MDHEN, SYDVKM. Here the CDR3 reads CASSSPFREGYEQYF. CDR3 bases: TGTGCCAGCAGTTCCCCTTTCCGGGAAGGGTACGAGCAGTACTTC.

The chain uses TRBV5-1 and TRBJ1-2; 7 bases map to TRBD1. Germline V gene lookup returns CDR1 SGHRS and CDR2 YFSETQ. V was pared by 4 bases and J by 2 bases, with 8 bases of the junction left unmatched. This CDR3 has 15 amino acids. This CDR3 is CASSLKGQLNYGYTF. The CDR3 DNA sequence: TGCGCCAGCAGCCTAAAGGGACAGCTCAACTATGGCTACACCTTC.